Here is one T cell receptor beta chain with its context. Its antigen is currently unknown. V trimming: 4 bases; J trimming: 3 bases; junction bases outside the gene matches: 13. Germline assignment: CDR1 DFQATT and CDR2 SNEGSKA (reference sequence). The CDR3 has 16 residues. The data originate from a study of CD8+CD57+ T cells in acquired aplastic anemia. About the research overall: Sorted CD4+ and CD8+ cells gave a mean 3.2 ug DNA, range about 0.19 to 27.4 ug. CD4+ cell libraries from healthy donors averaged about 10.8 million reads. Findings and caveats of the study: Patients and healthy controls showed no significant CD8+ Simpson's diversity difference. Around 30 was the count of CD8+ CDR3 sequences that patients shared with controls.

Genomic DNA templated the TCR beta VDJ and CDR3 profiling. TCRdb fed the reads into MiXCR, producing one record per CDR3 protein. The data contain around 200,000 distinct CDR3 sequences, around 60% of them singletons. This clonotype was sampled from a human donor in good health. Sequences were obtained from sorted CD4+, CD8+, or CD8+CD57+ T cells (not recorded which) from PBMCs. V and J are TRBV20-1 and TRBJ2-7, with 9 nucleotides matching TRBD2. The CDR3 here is CSAKNSLGLANYEQYF. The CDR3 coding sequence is TGCAGTGCTAAAAACTCTCTCGGACTAGCGAACTACGAGCAGTACTTC.